Each of the 4 T cell receptor beta chains below was sequenced from the same sample in a study of blood T cell repertoires in COVID-19. Using immunoSEQ multiplex PCR, the repertoire was profiled, and TCRdb retains in-frame clones only, with some absent. The sample yields tens of thousands of clones, more than 90% seen once. What was sequenced was peripheral blood. These receptors were collected from a middle-aged man with acute or convalescent COVID-19.

The chain couples TRBV6-1 to TRBJ2-2, with TRBD2 identical over 11 bases. The CDR3 runs 13 residues. Trimming took 8 bases from V and 8 from J; bases not matched to a gene: 4. Germline assignment: CDR1 MNHNS and CDR2 SASEGT. The CDR3 DNA reads TGTGCCAGCGTCCGGACTAGCGGGGGGGAGCTGTTTTTT. Amino acids: CASVRTSGGELFF.

This chain uses TRBV30 with TRBJ2-7, with D perhaps TRBD1 (6 bases). The CDR3 covers 13 residues. The V end was cut by 8 bases, the J end by 2 bases, with 16 bases between. Per the germline V gene, CDR1 is GTSNPN and CDR2 is SVGIG (reference sequence). DNA for the CDR3: TGTGCCGGTACAGGGTTCGATACCTACGAGCAGTACTTC. Protein sequence: CAGTGFDTYEQYF.

The chain joins TRBV11-3 to TRBJ1-1, with 7 bases fitting TRBD1. Trimming cost V 4 bases and J 0 bases; bases outside gene matches: 11. The CDR3 extends over 17 amino acids. Germline V CDR1 and CDR2: SGHNT, YENEEA. CDR3 sequence reads: CASSSDRSLLMNTEAFF. The DNA of the CDR3 is TGTGCCAGCAGCTCGGACAGGTCCCTTCTAATGAACACTGAAGCTTTCTTT.

The chain employs TRBV29-1 and TRBJ2-1; D is uncertain. Germline CDR1 and CDR2: SQVTM and ANQGSEA. The CDR3 runs 10 residues. Trimming took off 4 bases at V and 7 bases at J, with 5 bases between the two ends. CDR3 in DNA: TGCAGCGTTGGCGAGAATGAGCAGTTCTTC. Translation: CSVGENEQFF.